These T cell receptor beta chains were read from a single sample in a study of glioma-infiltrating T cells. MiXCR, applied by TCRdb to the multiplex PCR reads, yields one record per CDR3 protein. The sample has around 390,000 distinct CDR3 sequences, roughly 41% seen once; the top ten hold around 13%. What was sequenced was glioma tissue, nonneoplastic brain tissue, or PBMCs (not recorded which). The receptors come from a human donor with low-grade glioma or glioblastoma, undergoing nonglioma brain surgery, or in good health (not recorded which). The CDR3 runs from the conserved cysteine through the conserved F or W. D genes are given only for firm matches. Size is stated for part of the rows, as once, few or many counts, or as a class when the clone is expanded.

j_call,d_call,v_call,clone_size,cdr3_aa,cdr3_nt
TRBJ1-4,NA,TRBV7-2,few,CASSYQGRITNEKLFF,TGTGCCAGCAGCTACCAGGGCCGGATAACTAATGAAAAACTGTTTTTT
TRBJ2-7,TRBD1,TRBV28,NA,CASSFWGQGYGDEQYF,TGTGCCAGCAGTTTCTGGGGACAGGGGTATGGGGATGAGCAGTACTTC
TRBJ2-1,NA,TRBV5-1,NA,CASSSDGVLALSYNEQFF,TGCGCCAGCAGCTCAGACGGGGTCCTAGCCCTCTCCTACAATGAGCAGTTCTTC
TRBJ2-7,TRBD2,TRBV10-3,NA,CAIRGGGSPYEQYF,TGTGCCATCAGGGGAGGCGGGAGCCCCTACGAGCAGTACTTC
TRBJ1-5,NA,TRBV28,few,CASTNRVAGNQPQHF,TGTGCCAGCACCAACAGGGTCGCCGGCAATCAGCCCCAGCATTTT
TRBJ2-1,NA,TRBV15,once,CATSRDLEAAHEQFF,TGTGCTACCAGCAGAGATTTGGAGGCGGCCCATGAGCAGTTCTTC
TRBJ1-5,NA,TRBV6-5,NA,CASSYPFGSLQPQHF,TGTGCCAGCAGTTACCCGTTCGGGTCCTTGCAGCCCCAGCATTTT
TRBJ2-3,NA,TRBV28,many,CASIWASSTDTQYF,TGTGCCAGCATCTGGGCCTCTAGCACAGATACGCAGTATTTT
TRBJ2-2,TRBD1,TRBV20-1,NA,CSVRDRRAGELFF,TGCAGTGTTAGGGACAGGCGGGCCGGGGAGCTGTTTTTT
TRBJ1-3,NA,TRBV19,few,CASSILEEGGNTIYF,TGTGCCAGTAGTATTCTTGAGGAAGGCGGAAACACCATATATTTT
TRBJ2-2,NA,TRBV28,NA,CASSSTRELFF,TGTGCCAGCAGCTCCACCAGGGAGCTGTTTTTT
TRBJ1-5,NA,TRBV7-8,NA,CASSLVWRRANNQPQHF,TGTGCCAGCAGCTTAGTGTGGAGACGGGCGAACAATCAGCCCCAGCATTTT
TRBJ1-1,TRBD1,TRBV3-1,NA,CASSPGQGAVTEAFF,TGTGCCAGCAGCCCGGGACAGGGGGCCGTCACTGAAGCTTTCTTT
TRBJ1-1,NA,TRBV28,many,CASNSGHSIAEAFF,TGTGCCAGCAATTCGGGACACAGTATCGCTGAAGCTTTCTTT
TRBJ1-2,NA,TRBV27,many,CASSFLGLGGYTF,TGTGCCAGCAGCTTCCTGGGGTTAGGCGGCTACACCTTC
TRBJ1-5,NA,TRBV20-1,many,CSAGTDSNQPQHF,TGCAGTGCTGGTACAGATAGCAATCAGCCCCAGCATTTT
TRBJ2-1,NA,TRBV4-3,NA,CASSRGTDSGEQFF,TGCGCCAGCAGCCGAGGGACCGACTCAGGCGAGCAGTTCTTC
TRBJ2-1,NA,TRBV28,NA,CASKGGVGNYNEQFF,TGTGCCAGCAAAGGCGGCGTCGGTAACTACAATGAGCAGTTCTTC
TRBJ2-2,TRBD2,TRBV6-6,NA,CATMGTSARNAGELFF,TGTGCCACCATGGGGACTAGCGCACGGAACGCCGGGGAGCTGTTTTTT
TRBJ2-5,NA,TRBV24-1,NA,CATSDFGGAETQYF,TGTGCCACCAGTGATTTCGGGGGAGCGGAGACCCAGTACTTC
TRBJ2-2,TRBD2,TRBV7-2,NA,CASSPRLAEAGELFF,TGTGCCAGCAGCCCCAGACTAGCGGAGGCCGGGGAGCTGTTTTTT
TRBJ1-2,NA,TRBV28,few,CASSPTGELGHGGYTF,TGTGCCAGCAGCCCGACCGGGGAATTGGGCCATGGGGGCTACACCTTC
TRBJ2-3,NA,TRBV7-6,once,CASSLEGHGGTQYF,TGTGCCAGCAGCTTGGAGGGGCACGGTGGTACGCAGTATTTT
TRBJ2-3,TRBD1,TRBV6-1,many,CASRAGGYTDTQYF,TGTGCCAGCAGGGCAGGGGGTTACACAGATACGCAGTATTTT
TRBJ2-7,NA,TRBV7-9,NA,CASSLVLAPIYEQYF,TGTGCCAGCAGCTTAGTGCTTGCCCCCATCTACGAGCAGTACTTC
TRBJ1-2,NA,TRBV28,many,CASSDIPLGTYGYTF,TGTGCCAGCAGCGATATCCCACTAGGGACCTATGGCTACACCTTC
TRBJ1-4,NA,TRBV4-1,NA,CASSQGHRGNEKLFF,TGCGCCAGCAGCCAAGGTCACAGAGGTAATGAAAAACTGTTTTTT
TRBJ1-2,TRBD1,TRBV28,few,CASSSYGQGPPYGYTF,TGTGCCAGCAGTTCCTACGGACAGGGGCCGCCCTATGGCTACACCTTC
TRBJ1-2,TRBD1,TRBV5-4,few,CASTILNRDSYGYTF,TGTGCCAGCACCATATTAAACCGGGACAGCTATGGCTACACCTTC
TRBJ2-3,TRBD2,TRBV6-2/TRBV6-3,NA,CASSYSRGLAGERNTQYF,TGTGCCAGCAGTTACTCCCGGGGCCTAGCGGGAGAACGAAATACGCAGTATTTT
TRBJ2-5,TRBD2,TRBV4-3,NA,CASSQDVGLAGLQYF,TGCGCCAGCAGCCAAGACGTGGGACTAGCGGGACTTCAGTACTTC
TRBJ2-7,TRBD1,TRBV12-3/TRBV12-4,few,CASSLSGGFDEQYF,TGTGCCAGCAGTTTATCAGGGGGCTTCGACGAGCAGTACTTC
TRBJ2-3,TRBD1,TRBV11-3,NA,CASSQGQGASGTQYF,TGTGCCAGCAGCCAGGGACAGGGGGCATCTGGTACGCAGTATTTT
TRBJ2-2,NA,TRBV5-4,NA,CASTLRRGGTDTGELFF,TGTGCCAGCACCTTGAGGCGGGGCGGGACAGACACCGGGGAGCTGTTTTTT
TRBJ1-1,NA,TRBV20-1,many,CSAGGQTDTEAFF,TGCAGTGCTGGAGGACAGACTGACACTGAAGCTTTCTTT
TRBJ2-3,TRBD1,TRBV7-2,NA,CASSPTGDRTDTQYF,TGTGCCAGCAGCCCCACAGGGGACCGCACAGATACGCAGTATTTT
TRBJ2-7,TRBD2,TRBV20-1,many,CSAQLAGATFQYF,TGCAGTGCACAGCTAGCGGGAGCAACATTCCAGTACTTC
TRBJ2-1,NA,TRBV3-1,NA,CASSHRAGEQFF,TGTGCCAGCAGCCACAGGGCCGGTGAGCAGTTCTTC
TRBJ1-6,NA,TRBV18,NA,CASSPSDSSPLHF,TGTGCCAGCTCACCATCCGACAGTTCACCCCTCCACTTT
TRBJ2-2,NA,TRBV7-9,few,CASRPPTGFTGELFF,TGTGCCAGCAGACCACCCACAGGATTCACCGGGGAGCTGTTTTTT
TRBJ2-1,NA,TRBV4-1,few,CASSPTPQDPAYNEQFF,TGCGCCAGCAGCCCTACCCCCCAGGATCCGGCATACAATGAGCAGTTCTTC
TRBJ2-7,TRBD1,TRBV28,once,CASGLYPRTGSYEQYF,TGTGCCAGCGGATTATACCCAAGGACAGGGTCCTACGAGCAGTACTTC
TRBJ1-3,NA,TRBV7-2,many,CASSFGRSGNTIYF,TGTGCCAGCAGCTTCGGACGCTCTGGAAACACCATATATTTT
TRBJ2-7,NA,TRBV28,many,CASKPAVDYEQYF,TGTGCCAGCAAGCCCGCTGTCGATTACGAGCAGTACTTC
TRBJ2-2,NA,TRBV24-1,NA,CATSGLPADTNTGGLFF,TGTGCCACCAGTGGTTTACCGGCGGACACTAACACCGGGGGGCTGTTTTTT
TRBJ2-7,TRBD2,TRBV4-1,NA,CASSPGLAGYERYF,TGCGCCAGCAGCCCTGGGCTAGCGGGGTACGAGCGGTACTTC
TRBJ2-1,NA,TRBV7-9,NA,CASSPPNPLTDNEQFF,TGTGCCAGCAGCCCCCCCAACCCTCTGACTGACAATGAGCAGTTCTTC
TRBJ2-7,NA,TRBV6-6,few,CASSYSMGREQYF,TGTGCCAGCAGTTACTCAATGGGGCGCGAGCAGTACTTC
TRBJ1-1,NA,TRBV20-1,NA,CSAPPGGGNTEDFF,TGCAGTGCTCCCCCCGGCGGGGGGAACACTGAAGATTTCTTT